The 18 T cell receptor beta chains in this list originate from one sample, sequenced in a study of T cells in Graves' hyperthyroidism and ophthalmopathy. Authors of the study amplified TCR beta CDR3 regions from RNA transcripts. During a first-round RT-PCR of the TCR CDR3, the HTBI primer set was used. TCRdb analysed the multiplex PCR reads with MiXCR anew, one entry per CDR3 protein. The sample carries about 700,000 distinct CDR3 sequences, approximately 14% recorded once. The sequenced sample was blood. The origin of the receptors is a woman under 30 with Graves' hyperthyroidism.

This clonotype was picked up many times. This chain links TRBV11-3 with TRBJ2-1; 9 nucleotides match TRBD1. CDR3 size: 18 residues. Germline-derived CDR1 and CDR2 are SGHNT and YENEEA. V was clipped by 5 bases and J by 7 bases; unmatched bases: 18. CDR3 sequence (DNA): TGTGCCAGCAGCCCAGGAGGGCGGGACAGGGAAACTTTTAATGAGCAGTTCTTC. It encodes CASSPGGRDRETFNEQFF.

Ten or more counts support this clonotype. The gene calls are TRBV7-3 and TRBJ2-1; D is possibly TRBD2 (6 bases). Germline V gene lookup returns CDR1 SGHTA and CDR2 FQGTGA. With 2 bases removed from V and 7 bases from J, the gap between germline ends came to 9 bases. The CDR3 is made up of 13 amino acids. This CDR3 reads CASSLGTGNEQFF. The CDR3 region has the DNA TGTGCCAGCAGCTTAGGGACTGGAAATGAGCAGTTCTTC. The variable domain in full, completed from reference TRBV7-3 and TRBJ2-1, reads GAGVSQTPSNKVTEKGKYVELRCDPISGHTALYWYRQSLGQGPEFLIYFQGTGAADDSGLPNDRFFAVRPEGSVSTLKIQRTERGDSAVYLCASSLGTGNEQFFGPGTRLTVL.

This clonotype was counted many times. V usage is TRBV7-8 and J usage is TRBJ2-7, with D perhaps assigned TRBD1 or TRBD2 (5 bases each). Germline V gene sequence: CDR1 SGHVS, CDR2 FQNEAQ. V was trimmed by 0 bases and J by 0 bases, leaving 9 bases between them. The CDR3 covers 15 residues. The DNA for the CDR3 is TGTGCCAGCAGCTTAGCGCAGGGACCCTCCTACGAGCAGTACTTC. Translating gives CASSLAQGPSYEQYF.

Only a few counts were recorded for this clonotype. The chain is built from TRBV6-1 and TRBJ2-2; D is possibly TRBD1 or TRBD2 (6 bases each). CDR1 is MNHNS and CDR2 is SASEGT in the germline V gene. CDR3 size: 13 residues. The V end lost 5 bases, the J end lost 7 bases, and 11 bases lay between the germline ends. DNA for the CDR3: TGTGCCAGCAGTTTCGGGGGCTACGGGGAGCTGTTTTTT. This sequence encodes CASSFGGYGELFF.

The V call is TRBV4-3, the J call TRBJ2-1; D might be TRBD1 (5 bases). The germline V and J ends were trimmed by 0 bases and 0 bases, with 15 bases remaining between them. Germline-derived CDR1 and CDR2 are LGHNA and YSLEER. There are 18 residues in the CDR3. CDR3 protein: CASSQDTGMRSSYNEQFF. The CDR3 DNA reads TGCGCCAGCAGCCAAGATACAGGCATGCGGAGCTCCTACAATGAGCAGTTCTTC.

This clonotype showed up just a few times. This CDR3 is missing its conserved last phenylalanine or tryptophan, likely due to a read error. The chain is built from TRBV7-2 and TRBJ1-6; no firm D call. From germline, CDR1 is SGHTA and CDR2 FQGNSA. Trimming pared 2 bases from V and 8 bases from J, leaving 10 bases between. The CDR3 covers 14 residues. The CDR3 sequence is CASSLSQDYSPLHL. Here the CDR3 DNA reads TGTGCCAGCAGCTTAAGCCAGGACTATTCACCCCTCCACCTT.

This clonotype has at least ten counts. The V call is TRBV28, the J call TRBJ2-3; D is uncertain. The CDR3 sequence is 14 residues long. V lost 2 bases and J 3 bases, leaving 9 bases between the germline ends. Germline V gene lookup returns CDR1 MDHEN and CDR2 SYDVKM. The CDR3 DNA reads TGTGCCAGCAGTTTAATGGGTATTACAGATACGCAGTATTTT. This gives the protein CASSLMGITDTQYF.

This clonotype was picked up many times. The rearrangement links TRBV2 to TRBJ2-2, with D maybe TRBD2 (6 bases). V lost 8 bases to trimming and J lost 1 base, with 11 bases between them. The germline V gene encodes CDR1 SNHLY and CDR2 FYNNEI. The CDR3 has 14 residues. CDR3: CASLGTLNTGELFF. The CDR3 coding sequence is TGTGCCAGCCTTGGGACTTTGAACACCGGGGAGCTGTTTTTT.

This clonotype was counted between two and nine times. This rearrangement joins TRBV30 to TRBJ2-1, with 8 bases fitting TRBD2. CDR1 and CDR2 from the germline V gene are GTSNPN and SVGIG (reference sequence). The CDR3 has 14 amino acids. J was trimmed by 5 bases and V by 5 bases; bases with no gene match: 8. CDR3 amino acids: CAWCSSGTHNEQFF. CDR3 DNA sequence: TGTGCCTGGTGTAGTAGCGGGACTCACAATGAGCAGTTCTTC.

The sample holds a few counts of this clonotype. The rearrangement uses TRBV11-2 and TRBJ2-7, with D perhaps matching TRBD2 (5 bases). V lost 0 bases, J lost 2 bases, and 11 bases lay in between. CDR3 size: 15 residues. Germline V CDR1 and CDR2: SGHAT, FQNNGV. This CDR3 reads CASSLERGSAYEQYF. DNA of the CDR3: TGTGCCAGCAGCTTAGAGCGCGGGTCTGCCTACGAGCAGTACTTC.

This chain connects TRBV4-1 to TRBJ2-5; possible D gene TRBD1, 5 bases. This CDR3 is 15 amino acids long. Germline-derived CDR1 and CDR2 are MGHRA and YSYEKL. Trimming stripped 0 bases from V and 5 bases from J, with 13 bases between. In nucleotides, the CDR3 is TGCGCCAGCAGCCAAGATCAGGGCCTGGGGGAGACCCAGTACTTC. Protein product: CASSQDQGLGETQYF.

This clonotype was seen only a few times. The chain couples TRBV7-9 to TRBJ2-7, with 8 positions matching TRBD1. The trim removed 5 bases at V and 6 bases at J, leaving 6 bases unmatched. Germline V lookup: CDR1 SEHNR, CDR2 FQNEAQ (reference sequence). The CDR3 extends over 13 amino acids. The CDR3 DNA reads as TGTGCCAGCAGCCAGACAGGGGCGGGCGAGCAGTACTTC. It specifies CASSQTGAGEQYF.

This clonotype was observed a handful of times. This rearrangement joins TRBV27 to TRBJ1-2; D gene unclear. Germline values: CDR1 MNHEY, CDR2 SMNVEV (reference sequence). The CDR3 is 15 residues long. V was cut by 11 bases and J by 4 bases, with 23 bases left in between. This chain's CDR3 is CAPQIGHQDFYGYTF. CDR3 sequence (DNA): TGTGCCCCTCAAATCGGGCACCAAGACTTCTATGGCTACACCTTC.

This clonotype was seen just once. The V gene is TRBV7-9, the J gene TRBJ1-5, with TRBD1 as a possible D gene (6 bases). The CDR3 runs to 14 residues. V shed 2 bases and J shed 6 bases, with 11 bases lying between them. Germline V gene sequence: CDR1 SEHNR, CDR2 FQNEAQ (reference sequence). This chain's CDR3 is CASSLQGRGQPQHF. As DNA, the CDR3 is TGTGCCAGCAGCTTACAGGGGAGGGGTCAGCCCCAGCATTTT.

This clonotype was observed a handful of times. The rearrangement links TRBV6-5 to TRBJ1-2; no clear D gene. The length of the CDR3 is 13 residues. Trimming stripped 8 bases from V and 6 bases from J, with 16 bases between. Looked up from germline, CDR1 is MNHEY and CDR2 is SVGAGI. Written as DNA, the CDR3 is TGTGCCAGCTCTCAGCGTATAGGAGATGGCTACACCTTC. Translating gives CASSQRIGDGYTF.

The V and J genes are TRBV19 and TRBJ2-5; a weak D match, TRBD1 (5 bases). The germline gives CDR1 LNHDA, CDR2 SQIVND (reference sequence). The CDR3 runs to 15 residues. Trimming cost V 5 bases and J 5 bases, with 18 bases left between them. The CDR3 DNA reads as TGTGCCAGTAGTCGCGACCCTGACAGATGGGAGACCCAGTACTTC. Translating gives CASSRDPDRWETQYF.

This chain joins TRBV29-1 and TRBJ2-1; 10 bases are a match to TRBD2. Losses at the gene ends were 7 bases for V and 11 bases for J; bases not matched to a gene: 5. This CDR3 region has 11 residues. Germline loops: CDR1 SQVTM, CDR2 ANQGSEA. The CDR3 DNA follows: TGCAGCGCTGGGACTAGCGTACAGCAGTTCTTC. Encoded protein: CSAGTSVQQFF.

This clonotype was found a few times. This rearrangement joins TRBV7-9 to TRBJ2-5, with TRBD2 identical over 7 bases. The germline CDR1 and CDR2 sequences are SEHNR and FQNEAQ (reference sequence). Trimming took 5 bases from V and 7 from J; bases not matched to a gene: 16. The CDR3 runs to 16 residues. As DNA, the CDR3 is TGTGCCAGCAGCCAAACGGGAGGCCACCCCCGAGGGACCCAGTACTTC. Its protein product is CASSQTGGHPRGTQYF.